The sequence of this T cell receptor beta chain was determined in a study of response to subunit inactivated influenza vaccine. Study-level results: The authors offered the suggestion that each seasonal influenza vaccination recruits few new T cells.

With regard to this clonotype: Antigen unknown.

TCRdb itself ran the RT-PCR reads through MiXCR, one entry per CDR3 protein. In the table there are a few hundred thousand distinct CDR3 sequences, about 14% of which are singletons. CDR1 SGHAT and CDR2 FQNNGV come from the germline V gene. Trimming left V 2 bases short and J 1 base short, with 10 bases between. The CDR3 sequence is 15 residues long. This material consisted of PBMCs from blood, taken about 13 days after vaccination. This clonotype was sampled from a man aged 45 to 65 who received an inactivated influenza vaccine. V is TRBV11-2 and J is TRBJ2-3, with D perhaps matching TRBD2 (5 bases). CDR3 in amino acids: CASSLSGQRTDTQYF. CDR3 nucleotide sequence: TGTGCCAGCAGCTTAAGCGGCCAACGCACAGATACGCAGTATTTT.